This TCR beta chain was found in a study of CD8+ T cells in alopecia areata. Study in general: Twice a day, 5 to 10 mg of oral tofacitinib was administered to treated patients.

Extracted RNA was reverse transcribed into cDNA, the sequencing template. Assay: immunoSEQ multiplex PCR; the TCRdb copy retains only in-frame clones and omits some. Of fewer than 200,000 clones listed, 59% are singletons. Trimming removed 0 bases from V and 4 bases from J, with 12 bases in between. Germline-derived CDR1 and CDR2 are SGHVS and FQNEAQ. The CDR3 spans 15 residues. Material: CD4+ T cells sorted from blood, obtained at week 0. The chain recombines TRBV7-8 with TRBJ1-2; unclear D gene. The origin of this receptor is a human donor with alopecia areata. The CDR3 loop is CASSLAYTASYGYTF. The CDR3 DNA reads TGTGCCAGCAGCTTAGCTTATACAGCGTCCTATGGCTACACCTTC.